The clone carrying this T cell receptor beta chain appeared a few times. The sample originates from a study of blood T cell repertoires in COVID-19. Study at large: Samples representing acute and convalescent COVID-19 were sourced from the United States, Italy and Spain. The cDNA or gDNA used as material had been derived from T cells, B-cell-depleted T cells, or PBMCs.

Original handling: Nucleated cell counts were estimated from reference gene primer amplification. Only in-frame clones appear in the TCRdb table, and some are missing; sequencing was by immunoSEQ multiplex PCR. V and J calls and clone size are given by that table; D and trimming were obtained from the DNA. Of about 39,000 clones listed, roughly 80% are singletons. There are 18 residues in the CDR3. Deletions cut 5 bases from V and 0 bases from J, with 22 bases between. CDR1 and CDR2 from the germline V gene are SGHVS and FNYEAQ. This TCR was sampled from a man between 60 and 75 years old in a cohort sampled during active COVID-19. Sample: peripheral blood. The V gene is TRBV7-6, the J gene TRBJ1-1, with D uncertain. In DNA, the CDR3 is TGTGCCAGCAGCCGCGCTCCACGAGGGCAGGACCTGAACACTGAAGCTTTCTTT. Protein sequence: CASSRAPRGQDLNTEAFF.